The 24 T cell receptor beta chains below were found in one sample sequenced in a study of beta chain features in type 1 diabetes. Expressed TCRB transcripts were sequenced because the entire RNA isolate underwent reverse transcription. The method was immunoSEQ multiplex PCR; TCRdb's version includes in-frame clones alone and lacks a portion of them. This sample yields 900,000 or so clones, of which 15% to 20% are seen a single time; around 0.02% belongs to the top ten. Specimen: naive CD4+ T cells from blood. These receptors were taken from a woman between 18 and 30 years old in good health.

This rearrangement joins TRBV5-5 to TRBJ2-4, with 9 bases identical to TRBD1. The V segment lost 4 bases and the J segment 11 bases; nucleotides outside the gene matches: 16. Germline CDR1 reads SGHKS; CDR2 reads YYEKEE (reference sequence). The CDR3 has 16 amino acids. The CDR3 DNA follows: TGTGCCAGCAGCAACCCGGAGGGACAGGGCGGTATAGTTCAGTACTTC. Translated, it gives CASSNPEGQGGIVQYF.

This clone was seen a few times. This chain joins TRBV4-1 and TRBJ2-4, with 10 nucleotides matching TRBD1. The CDR3 has 15 amino acids. The germline CDR1 and CDR2 sequences are MGHRA and YSYEKL. V lost 3 bases, J lost 6 bases, and 5 bases stayed unmatched. This chain's CDR3 is CASSQIGQGVNIQYF. As DNA, the CDR3 is TGCGCCAGCAGCCAGATAGGACAGGGGGTAAACATTCAGTACTTC.

This chain uses TRBV19 with TRBJ1-5; D gene unclear. The CDR3 loop spans 14 amino acids. V lost 4 bases, J lost 5 bases, and 12 bases lay in between. Germline CDR1 LNHDA, CDR2 SQIVND (reference sequence). In DNA, the CDR3 is TGTGCCAGTAGTAGGGGTCAAATTTATCAGCCCCAGCATTTT. Protein product: CASSRGQIYQPQHF.

This clone was recorded a few times. The chain has TRBV28 and TRBJ2-7; 7 bases line up with TRBD1. J lost 4 bases, V lost 5 bases, and 8 bases had no gene match. Germline V gene sequence: CDR1 MDHEN, CDR2 SYDVKM. There are 14 residues in the CDR3. The DNA for the CDR3 is TGTGCCAGCAGTCGCACAGGGGTCATTTACGAGCAGTACTTC. Its translation is CASSRTGVIYEQYF.

This clone was seen a handful of times. This chain links TRBV27 with TRBJ2-7, with D unresolved. V dropped 4 bases and J dropped 0 bases, with 10 bases sitting between them. Germline V gene data show CDR1 as MNHEY and CDR2 as SMNVEV (reference sequence). The CDR3 length is 14 residues. The CDR3 DNA sequence: TGTGCCAGCAGTTCCTCCTATTCCTCCTACGAGCAGTACTTC. Protein sequence: CASSSSYSSYEQYF.

This clone has more than one count but fewer than ten. The CDR3: CASTAGSVTGELFF. The DNA of the CDR3 is TGTGCCAGTACGGCGGGATCGGTCACCGGGGAGCTGTTTTTT. The chain links TRBV19 to TRBJ2-2; D may be TRBD2 (6 bases). Trimming took off 7 bases at V and 4 bases at J, with 13 bases between the two ends. Germline CDR1 reads LNHDA; CDR2 reads SQIVND (reference sequence). The CDR3 consists of 14 residues.

This clone appeared a few times. The chain combines TRBV27 with TRBJ2-1, with D possibly being TRBD2 (6 bases). The CDR3 runs to 17 residues. Germline CDR1 and CDR2: MNHEY and SMNVEV (reference sequence). The ends were cut back, 4 bases at V and 2 bases at J, with 18 bases in the middle. DNA for the CDR3: TGTGCCAGCAGTTCCCCCTCCGCGGGGAGCCCCTACAATGAGCAGTTCTTC. Translating it yields CASSSPSAGSPYNEQFF.

This clone turned up a few times. The gene calls are TRBV28 and TRBJ1-5; D is perhaps TRBD1 (6 bases). CDR3 size: 14 residues. V lost 6 bases and J 2 bases, leaving 11 bases between the germline ends. Germline V gene sequence: CDR1 MDHEN, CDR2 SYDVKM. CDR3 amino acids: CASSPWTGNQPQHF. The CDR3 DNA reads as TGTGCCAGCAGCCCCTGGACAGGCAATCAGCCCCAGCATTTT.

In its sample, this clone was seen a few times. The same CDR3 also results from other DNA sequences found in this sample. This rearrangement joins TRBV18 to TRBJ2-1; the D gene is possibly TRBD1 (5 bases). Trimming took 2 bases from V and 0 from J, leaving 8 bases between them. The germline V gene has CDR1 KGHSH and CDR2 LQKENI. The CDR3 has 15 amino acids. In DNA form, the CDR3 reads TGTGCCAGCTCACCAGACAGAAGCTCCTACAATGAGCAGTTCTTC. Protein: CASSPDRSSYNEQFF. The full variable domain, completed using reference TRBV18 and TRBJ2-1, is NAGVMQNPRHLVRRRGQEARLRCSPMKGHSHVYWYRQLPEEGLKFMVYLQKENIIDESGMPKERFSAEFPKEGPSILRIQQVVRGDSAAYFCASSPDRSSYNEQFFGPGTRLTVL.

This clone was picked up a small number of times. The chain combines TRBV7-6 with TRBJ2-7; D is unresolved. V lost 4 bases to trimming and J lost 0 bases, with 7 bases between them. Per germline, CDR1 SGHVS and CDR2 FNYEAQ. The CDR3 contains 13 residues. The chain's CDR3 is CASSSWGSYEQYF. Written as DNA, the CDR3 is TGTGCCAGCAGCTCATGGGGCTCCTACGAGCAGTACTTC.

The chain has TRBV6-6 and TRBJ2-5; a possible D gene is TRBD1 (6 bases). CDR3 length equals 11 residues. Germline lookup yields CDR1 MNHNY and CDR2 SVGAGI (reference sequence). Trimming removed 5 bases from V and 9 bases from J, with 10 bases in between. The CDR3 sequence: CASSLRQAQYF. CDR3 nucleotides: TGTGCCAGCAGTCTTCGACAGGCCCAGTACTTC.

The chain couples TRBV5-4 to TRBJ2-7, with no clear D. This CDR3 contains 15 residues. Trimming removed 4 bases from V and 0 bases from J, with 14 bases in between. Germline CDR1 and CDR2: SGHNT and YYREEE (reference sequence). The DNA of the CDR3 is TGTGCCAGCAGCCCAAACGTACTTACCTCCTACGAGCAGTACTTC. This gives the protein CASSPNVLTSYEQYF.

This clone was counted only a few times. The chain uses TRBV6-1 and TRBJ1-2; no clear D gene. The CDR3 has 12 residues. The ends were cut back, 5 bases at V and 4 bases at J, with 8 bases in the middle. Per the germline V gene, CDR1 is MNHNS and CDR2 is SASEGT. DNA for the CDR3: TGTGCCAGCAGTTTGATTACCTATGGCTACACCTTC. This codes for CASSLITYGYTF.

To note about this clone: The same CDR3 arises from other DNA sequences in this sample as well. J is TRBJ2-1 and V is TRBV7-3; 7 nucleotides line up with TRBD1. The CDR3 loop spans 12 amino acids. With 4 bases clipped from V and 7 bases from J, the junction kept 1 base outside the gene matches. The germline CDR1 and CDR2 sequences are SGHTA and FQGTGA. In DNA, the CDR3 is TGTGCCAGCAGCTCACAGGGGAATGAGCAGTTCTTC. It yields the protein CASSSQGNEQFF.

V and J are TRBV28 and TRBJ1-5; TRBD1 aligns across 8 bases. Per germline, CDR1 MDHEN and CDR2 SYDVKM. Germline trimming cut 4 bases from V and 2 bases from J; bases unmatched to any gene: 4. This CDR3 contains 15 residues. CDR3 DNA: TGTGCCAGCAGTTCCGGACAGGGCGGCAATCAGCCCCAGCATTTT. It translates to CASSSGQGGNQPQHF.

The table lists this clone with a few counts. The V and J genes are TRBV7-6 and TRBJ2-1; 9 nucleotides agree with TRBD2. This CDR3 comprises 19 residues. Unmatched junction bases numbered 17, after V lost 0 bases and J lost 8 bases. The germline gives CDR1 SGHVS, CDR2 FNYEAQ. CDR3 DNA sequence: TGTGCCAGCAGCTTAGCGCTCTGGGCAGGCGGGAGGGCCGTGGATGAGCAGTTCTTC. Its protein product is CASSLALWAGGRAVDEQFF.

The CDR3: CASSGRPSGANVLTF. CDR3 nucleotides: TGTGCCAGCAGCGGAAGACCCTCTGGGGCCAACGTCCTGACTTTC. The genes are TRBV5-6 and TRBJ2-6; D is unresolved. With 4 bases removed from V and 0 bases from J, the gap between germline ends came to 8 bases. The CDR3 has 15 residues. In germline, CDR1 is SGHDT, CDR2 YYEEEE.

Only a few counts were recorded for this clone. DNA of the CDR3: TGTGCCAGCAGCAAGGGGGGGAATAGCAATCAGCCCCAGCATTTT. The encoded protein is CASSKGGNSNQPQHF. The genes are TRBV7-2 and TRBJ1-5; tentatively, D is TRBD1 (6 bases). V gave up 5 bases and J gave up 0 bases, with 11 bases separating them. The V gene's germline CDR1 is SGHTA and CDR2 FQGNSA. The CDR3 runs 15 residues.

This clone was recorded a few times. The V call is TRBV5-1, the J call TRBJ2-3; tentatively, D is TRBD2 (6 bases). Germline V gene sequence: CDR1 SGHRS, CDR2 YFSETQ. This CDR3 comprises 17 residues. V was trimmed by 3 bases and J by 0 bases, leaving 17 bases between them. CDR3 in DNA: TGCGCCAGCAGCTCGCCTCGACTAGTATTGAGCACAGATACGCAGTATTTT. This codes for CASSSPRLVLSTDTQYF.

This clone was observed a handful of times. This rearrangement joins TRBV28 to TRBJ2-5; D gene uncertain. The CDR3 extends over 20 amino acids. Trimming shortened V by 1 base and J by 1 base, and 25 bases separated the two germline ends. Germline loops: CDR1 MDHEN, CDR2 SYDVKM. The CDR3 bases are TGTGCCAGCAGTTTATTAGGATTGTCTGGCCGAGCCTTCTTCCAAGAGACCCAGTACTTC. Its protein product is CASSLLGLSGRAFFQETQYF. The full variable domain, completed using reference TRBV28 and TRBJ2-5, is DVKVTQSSRYLVKRTGEKVFLECVQDMDHENMFWYRQDPGLGLRLIYFSYDVKMKEKGDIPEGYSVSREKKERFSLILESASTNQTSMYLCASSLLGLSGRAFFQETQYFGPGTRLLVL.

The V call is TRBV18, the J call TRBJ2-1; the match to TRBD2 covers 14 bases. This CDR3 comprises 16 residues. Trimming removed 2 bases from V and 8 bases from J; junction bases left unmatched: 5. The germline V gene has CDR1 KGHSH and CDR2 LQKENI. The chain's CDR3 is CASSPMGLAGVHEQFF. The DNA of the CDR3 is TGTGCCAGCTCACCAATGGGACTAGCGGGAGTCCATGAGCAGTTCTTC.

V gene TRBV13 combines with J gene TRBJ2-1; the match to TRBD2 covers 13 bases. The CDR3 loop spans 16 amino acids. Germline V gene lookup returns CDR1 PRHDT and CDR2 FYEKMQ (reference sequence). Unmatched junction bases numbered 11, after V lost 0 bases and J lost 15 bases. The CDR3, as DNA: TGTGCCAGCAGCTTAGGCCTCGGACTAGCGGGAGCGAACGGGTTCTTC. It translates to CASSLGLGLAGANGFF.

There are a few counts of this clone. CDR3 sequence: CAGEGWDGYTF. Written as DNA, the CDR3 is TGTGCCGGGGAGGGATGGGATGGCTACACCTTC. V and J are TRBV28 and TRBJ1-2; D is uncertain. Trimming took off 11 bases at V and 6 bases at J, with 13 bases between the two ends. The CDR3 consists of 11 residues. The germline gives CDR1 MDHEN, CDR2 SYDVKM.

In its sample, this clone was seen a few times. The V gene is TRBV4-2, the J gene TRBJ1-2; D call uncertain. V shed 0 bases and J shed 4 bases, with 12 bases lying between them. The germline CDR1 and CDR2 sequences are LGHNA and YNFKEQ. This CDR3 contains 15 residues. In nucleotides, the CDR3 is TGTGCCAGCAGCCAAGAGCCAGGCGATACCTATGGCTACACCTTC. This translates into CASSQEPGDTYGYTF.